The clone carrying this TCR beta chain was counted a few times. No antigen is known for it. The data stem from a study of cytomegalovirus exposure and HLA in healthy donors. Whole-study context: Unique TCRs numbering some 80 million, obtained from HLA-typed donors, made up an early data release. General study findings and limits: It was about 150 TCR beta chains that were listed as cytomegalovirus-associated. CMV serostatus stood as the only immune exposure information on hand. Under in vitro conditions, three CMV-associated chains were confirmed as specific for CMV antigens.

PCR amplification relied on 60 Vbeta primers (plus 13 Jbeta primers). Assay used: immunoSEQ multiplex PCR; TCRdb lists only in-frame clones, some missing. Here the sample spans 100,000 to 120,000 clones, approximately 80% being singletons. The sample comprised PBMCs. This sequence was found in a man aged 30-40 years in good health and CMV-seronegative.

The CDR3 loop reads CASSQEQGNEQYF. CDR3 in DNA: TGCGCCAGCAGCCAAGAACAGGGTAACGAGCAGTACTTC. V is TRBV4-3 and J is TRBJ2-7, with D possibly matching TRBD1 (6 bases). This CDR3 has 13 amino acids. With 0 bases removed from V and 5 bases from J, the gap between germline ends came to 8 bases. Germline V gives CDR1 LGHNA, CDR2 YSLEER.